This T cell receptor (beta chain) was recorded in a study of T-cell reconstitution after alpha-beta-depleted transplantation in children. General observations from the study: T cells produced anew were the main source of T-cell counts and diversity one year after transplant. The high TCRbeta diversity at day 60 in some patients came from surviving recipient T cells and thymic progenitors. Reportedly, alpha-beta T cells present about two months post-transplant originated from several hundred expanded clones of graft origin.

The CDR3 is made up of 12 amino acids. The germline V and J ends were trimmed by 0 bases and 5 bases, with 5 bases remaining between them. Germline V gene sequence: CDR1 SGHRS, CDR2 YFSETQ. This clonotype has a count of ten or more. Its antigen is currently unknown. Library preparation (for TCRbeta) was performed with unique molecular identifiers. TCRdb recomputed calls from the PCR reads with MiXCR, one row per CDR3 protein. Altogether about 250,000 distinct CDR3 sequences are present, roughly a quarter being singletons, with the ten largest covering around 4.8%. This TCR came from a female patient under 10 years old who had a stem cell transplant for congenital amegakaryocytic thrombocytopenia, so the T cells may come from the graft donor. The rearrangement links TRBV5-1 to TRBJ2-5; D is ambiguous. This specimen was PBMCs, mostly from graft donor cells, taken 360 days after TCRalphabeta/CD19-depleted stem cell transplant. CDR3 amino acids: CASSLDIETQYF. The CDR3 DNA follows: TGCGCCAGCAGCTTGGATATCGAGACCCAGTACTTC.